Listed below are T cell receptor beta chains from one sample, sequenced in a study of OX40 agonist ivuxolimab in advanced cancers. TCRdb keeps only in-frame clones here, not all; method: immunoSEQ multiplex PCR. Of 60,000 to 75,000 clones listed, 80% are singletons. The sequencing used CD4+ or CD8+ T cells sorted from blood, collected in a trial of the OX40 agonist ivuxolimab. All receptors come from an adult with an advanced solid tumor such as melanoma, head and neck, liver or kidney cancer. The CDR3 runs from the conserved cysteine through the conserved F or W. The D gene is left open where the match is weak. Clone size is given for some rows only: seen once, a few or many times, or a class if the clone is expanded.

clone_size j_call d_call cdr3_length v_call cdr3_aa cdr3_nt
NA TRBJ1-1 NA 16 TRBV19 CASIPRDLYLNTEAFF TGTGCCAGTATCCCCAGGGATCTGTATTTGAACACTGAAGCTTTCTTT
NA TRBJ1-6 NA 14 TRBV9 CASSVAGGNSPLHF TGTGCCAGCAGCGTAGCCGGCGGTAATTCACCCCTCCACTTT
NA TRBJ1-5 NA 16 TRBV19 CASSIVPPLLNQPQHF TGTGCCAGTAGTATAGTCCCTCCCTTATTAAATCAGCCCCAGCATTTT
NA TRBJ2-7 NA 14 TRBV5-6 CASSPFGDSYEQYF TGTGCCAGCAGCCCCTTCGGGGATTCCTACGAGCAGTACTTC
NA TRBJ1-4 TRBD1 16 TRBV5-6 CASSAPTGTVNEKLFF TGTGCCAGCAGCGCCCCAACCGGGACAGTTAATGAAAAACTGTTTTTT
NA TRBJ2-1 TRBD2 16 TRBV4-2 CASSPWGSGGLDEQFF TGTGCCAGCAGCCCCTGGGGGAGCGGGGGCCTGGATGAGCAGTTCTTC
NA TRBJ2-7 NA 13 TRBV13 CASSTQRRGEQYF TGTGCCAGCAGCACCCAAAGACGGGGCGAGCAGTACTTC
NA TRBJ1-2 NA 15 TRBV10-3 CAISEAGDLLYGYTF TGTGCCATCAGTGAGGCTGGGGACTTGCTATATGGCTACACCTTC
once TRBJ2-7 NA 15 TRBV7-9 CASSLLQGNSLEQYF TGTGCCAGCAGCTTACTTCAGGGCAATTCGTTAGAGCAGTACTTC
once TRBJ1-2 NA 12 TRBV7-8 CASSLDFGGYTF TGTGCCAGCAGCTTAGATTTCGGCGGCTACACCTTC
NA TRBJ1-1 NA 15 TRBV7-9 CASSSGGTMNTEAFF TGTGCCAGCAGCTCCGGTGGGACAATGAACACTGAAGCTTTCTTT
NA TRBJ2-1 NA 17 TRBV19 CASSILLRGLLGDEQFF TGTGCCAGTAGTATCTTATTACGGGGGCTACTAGGAGATGAGCAGTTCTTC
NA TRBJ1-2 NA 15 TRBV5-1 CASRYDRTPPYGYTF TGCGCCAGCAGGTACGACAGGACCCCACCCTATGGCTACACCTTC
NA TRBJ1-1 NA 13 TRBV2 CARGPRGVTEAFF TGTGCCAGAGGTCCAAGGGGGGTGACTGAAGCTTTCTTT
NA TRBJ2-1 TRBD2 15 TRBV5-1 CASSPGLAGDNEQFF TGCGCCAGCAGCCCCGGACTAGCGGGGGACAATGAGCAGTTCTTC
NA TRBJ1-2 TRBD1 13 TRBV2 CASSNDRDYGYTF TGTGCCAGCAGTAATGACAGGGACTATGGCTACACCTTC
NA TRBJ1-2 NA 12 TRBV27 CASWRGNYGYTF TGTGCCAGCTGGAGGGGAAACTATGGCTACACCTTC
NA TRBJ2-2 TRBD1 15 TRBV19 CASRNRDRVPGELFF TGTGCCAGTCGGAACCGGGACAGGGTTCCCGGGGAGCTGTTTTTT
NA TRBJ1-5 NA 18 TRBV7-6 CASSLAESLNSVYQPQHF TGTGCCAGCAGCTTAGCGGAGAGCCTGAATTCGGTCTATCAGCCCCAGCATTTT
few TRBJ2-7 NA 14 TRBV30 CASDGGGGSYEQYF TGTGCCTCCGACGGGGGAGGGGGATCCTACGAGCAGTACTTC
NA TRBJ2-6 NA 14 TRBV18 CASFGSPGANVLTF TGTGCCAGCTTCGGGAGTCCTGGGGCCAACGTCCTGACTTTC
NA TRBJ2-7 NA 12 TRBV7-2 CASSLNRIEQYF TGTGCCAGCAGCTTAAATCGTATCGAGCAGTACTTC
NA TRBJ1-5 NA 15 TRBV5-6 CASSTVDSPNQPQHF TGTGCCAGCAGCACCGTGGACAGCCCAAATCAGCCCCAGCATTTT
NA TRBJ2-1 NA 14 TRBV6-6 CASSYTWGASEQFF TGTGCCAGCAGTTACACTTGGGGGGCGAGTGAGCAGTTCTTC
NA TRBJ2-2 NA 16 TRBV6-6 CASSPRGGTNTGELFF TGTGCCAGCAGCCCCAGGGGGGGGACTAACACCGGGGAGCTGTTTTTT
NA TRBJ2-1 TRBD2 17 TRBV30 CAWSVMTSGGRYNEQFF TGTGCCTGGAGTGTAATGACTAGCGGGGGAAGATACAATGAGCAGTTCTTC
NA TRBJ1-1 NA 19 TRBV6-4 CASSPIFDKGGAGGTEAFF TGTGCCAGCAGCCCCATCTTCGACAAAGGGGGGGCGGGAGGTACTGAAGCTTTCTTT
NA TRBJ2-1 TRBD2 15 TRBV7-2 CASRSASGTYNEQFF TGTGCCAGCCGGTCGGCTAGCGGGACCTACAATGAGCAGTTCTTC
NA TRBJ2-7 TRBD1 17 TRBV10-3 CAISESSETGVRYEQYF TGTGCCATCAGTGAGTCCTCCGAGACAGGGGTCCGCTACGAGCAGTACTTC
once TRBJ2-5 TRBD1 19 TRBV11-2 CASSLSSRWDRGVGETQYF TGTGCCAGCAGCTTAAGCAGCCGTTGGGACAGGGGTGTAGGGGAGACCCAGTACTTC
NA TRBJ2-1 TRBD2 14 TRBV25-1 CASSSAGVRNEQFF TGTGCCAGCAGTTCCGCGGGGGTCCGGAATGAGCAGTTCTTC
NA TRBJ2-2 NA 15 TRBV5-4 CASSDVTAQTGELFF TGTGCCAGCAGCGATGTGACAGCCCAAACCGGGGAGCTGTTTTTT
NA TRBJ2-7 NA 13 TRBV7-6 CASSPRDTNEQYF TGTGCCAGCAGCCCCCGGGACACCAACGAGCAGTACTTC
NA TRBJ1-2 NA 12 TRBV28 CATNSGDYGYTF TGTGCCACGAACAGTGGGGACTATGGCTACACCTTC
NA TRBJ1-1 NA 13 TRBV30 CAWSIGARTEAFF TGTGCCTGGAGTATTGGGGCGCGGACTGAAGCTTTCTTT
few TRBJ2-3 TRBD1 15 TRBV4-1 CASSRQGSPPDTQYF TGCGCCAGCAGCCGACAGGGGTCCCCCCCAGATACGCAGTATTTT
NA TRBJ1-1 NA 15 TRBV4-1 CASSPGLRGPTEAFF TGCGCCAGCAGCCCCGGGCTAAGGGGCCCCACTGAAGCTTTCTTT
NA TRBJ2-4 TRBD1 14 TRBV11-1 CASSSGQYKNIQYF TGTGCCAGCAGCTCGGGACAGTACAAAAACATTCAGTACTTC
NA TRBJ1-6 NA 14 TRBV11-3 CASSQGRINSPLHF TGTGCCAGCAGCCAGGGACGGATAAATTCACCCCTCCACTTT
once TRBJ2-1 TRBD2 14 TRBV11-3 CASSLGLAGNEQFF TGTGCCAGCAGCTTAGGATTAGCGGGGAATGAGCAGTTCTTC
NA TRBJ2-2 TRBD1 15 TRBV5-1 CASRLGTGTSGELFF TGCGCCAGCAGGTTGGGGACAGGGACATCCGGGGAGCTGTTTTTT
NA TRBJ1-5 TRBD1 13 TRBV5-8 CASSRQGRQPQHF TGTGCCAGCAGTCGACAGGGACGGCAGCCCCAGCATTTT
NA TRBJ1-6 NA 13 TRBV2 CASTGKPNSPLHF TGTGCCAGCACCGGGAAACCTAATTCACCCCTCCACTTT
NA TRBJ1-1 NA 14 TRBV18 CASSPREGNTEAFF TGTGCCAGCTCACCCAGAGAGGGTAACACTGAAGCTTTCTTT
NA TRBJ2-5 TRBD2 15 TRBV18 CASSLSGGRQETQYF TGTGCCAGCTCCCTTAGCGGGGGGCGCCAAGAGACCCAGTACTTC
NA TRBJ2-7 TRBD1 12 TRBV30 CAWSGTGVEQYF TGTGCCTGGAGTGGGACAGGGGTCGAGCAGTACTTC
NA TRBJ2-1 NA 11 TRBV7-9 CASSLGNEQFF TGTGCCAGCAGCTTAGGGAATGAGCAGTTCTTC
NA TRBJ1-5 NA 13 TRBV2 CASSEDLNQPQHF TGTGCCAGCAGTGAAGACCTTAATCAGCCCCAGCATTTT
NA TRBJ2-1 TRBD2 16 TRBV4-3 CASSQDSGGPGNEQFF TGCGCCAGCAGCCAGGATAGCGGGGGGCCGGGCAATGAGCAGTTCTTC
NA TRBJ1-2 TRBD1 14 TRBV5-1 CASSSEQGRSGYTF TGCGCCAGCAGCTCGGAACAGGGGCGGAGTGGCTACACCTTC
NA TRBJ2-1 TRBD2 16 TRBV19 CASSIARASGRNEQFF TGTGCCAGTAGTATAGCTAGGGCTAGCGGGCGCAATGAGCAGTTCTTC
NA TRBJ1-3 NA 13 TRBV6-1 CASSGGSGNTIYF TGTGCCAGCAGTGGTGGGTCTGGAAACACCATATATTTT
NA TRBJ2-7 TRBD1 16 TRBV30 CAWSSVGTGGSYEQYF TGTGCCTGGAGTTCGGTTGGTACAGGGGGCAGCTACGAGCAGTACTTC
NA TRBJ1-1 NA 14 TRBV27 CASSSVLLNTEAFF TGTGCCAGCAGTTCTGTCCTCCTGAACACTGAAGCTTTCTTT
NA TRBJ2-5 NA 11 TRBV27 CASSGRETQYF TGTGCCAGCAGCGGAAGGGAGACCCAGTACTTC
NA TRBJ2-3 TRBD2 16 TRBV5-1 CASSLGLAGPGDTQYF TGCGCCAGCAGCTTGGGACTAGCGGGGCCGGGAGATACGCAGTATTTT
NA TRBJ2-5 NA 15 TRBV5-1 CASSPRGGEAETQYF TGCGCCAGCAGCCCCCGAGGGGGGGAGGCGGAGACCCAGTACTTC
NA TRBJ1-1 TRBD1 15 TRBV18 CASSPRQGADTEAFF TGTGCCAGCTCACCGCGACAGGGTGCGGACACTGAAGCTTTCTTT